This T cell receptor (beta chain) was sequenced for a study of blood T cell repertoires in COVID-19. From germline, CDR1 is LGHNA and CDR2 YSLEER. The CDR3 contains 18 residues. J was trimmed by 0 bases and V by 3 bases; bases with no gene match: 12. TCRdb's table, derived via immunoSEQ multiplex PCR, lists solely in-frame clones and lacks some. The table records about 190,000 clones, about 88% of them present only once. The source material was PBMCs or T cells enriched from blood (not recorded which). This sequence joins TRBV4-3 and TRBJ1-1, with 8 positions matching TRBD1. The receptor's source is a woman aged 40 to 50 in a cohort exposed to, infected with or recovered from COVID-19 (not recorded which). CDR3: CASSQGYGRGHMNTEAFF. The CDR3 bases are TGCGCCAGCAGCCAGGGGTACGGCAGGGGGCACATGAACACTGAAGCTTTCTTT.